One sample yielded the 15 T cell receptor beta chains listed below, sequenced in a study of T-cell memory formation after mild COVID-19. TCRdb re-called the 5' RACE reads through MiXCR, storing one row per CDR3 protein. The repertoire holds roughly 600,000 distinct CDR3 sequences, with under 20% as singletons. Sequencing was done on a sample of PBMCs or a T cell subset sorted from them (not recorded which). These receptors originate from an adult woman who had mild COVID-19 (a few samples of this study predate the infection). Cell type and time point are not known.

The V gene is TRBV20-1, the J gene TRBJ2-1; 10 bases are shared with TRBD2. CDR1 is DFQATT and CDR2 is SNEGSKA in the germline V gene (reference sequence). After removal of 3 bases from V and 2 bases from J, the junction contained 13 bases not matched to a gene. This CDR3 has 18 residues. The CDR3 DNA reads TGCAGTGCTAGTGGACTAGCGGCTTCTGATGATACCTACAATGAGCAGTTCTTC. Its protein is CSASGLAASDDTYNEQFF.

This clonotype was observed a few times. The chain employs TRBV4-3 and TRBJ2-1; 10 nucleotides agree with TRBD1. V dropped 4 bases and J dropped 7; count of bases not matched to a gene: 10. The CDR3 extends over 16 amino acids. Per the germline V gene, CDR1 is LGHNA and CDR2 is YSLEER. The chain's CDR3 is CASSRAGTGVRNEQFF. In nucleotides, the CDR3 is TGCGCCAGCAGCCGCGCCGGGACAGGGGTACGGAATGAGCAGTTCTTC.

This clonotype was recorded many times. This chain uses TRBV11-3 with TRBJ2-3; 13 bases align to TRBD2. After removal of 2 bases from V and 3 bases from J, the junction contained 8 bases not matched to a gene. This CDR3 contains 18 residues. In germline, CDR1 is SGHNT, CDR2 YENEEA. CDR3 sequence (DNA): TGTGCCAGCAGCTTACGGGGACTAGCGGGAATTCGTACAGATACGCAGTATTTT. It specifies CASSLRGLAGIRTDTQYF.

V is TRBV29-1 and J is TRBJ2-6; D gene ambiguous. Germline V gives CDR1 SQVTM, CDR2 ANQGSEA. This CDR3 is 11 amino acids long. Trimming removed 4 bases at V and 6 bases at J, with 4 bases between. CDR3 coding DNA: TGCAGCGTTGGTGTGGCCAACGTCCTGACTTTC. Its protein is CSVGVANVLTF. Complete variable domain (other parts from reference TRBV29-1 and TRBJ2-6): SAVISQKPSRDICQRGTSLTIQCQVDSQVTMMFWYRQQPGQSLTLIATANQGSEATYESGFVIDKFPISRPNLTFSTLTVSNMSPEDSSIYLCSVGVANVLTFGAGSRLTVL.

The rearrangement uses TRBV20-1 and TRBJ2-1; D is unresolved. V was trimmed by 2 bases and J by 6 bases, leaving 14 bases between them. CDR3 size: 14 residues. Germline CDR1 reads DFQATT; CDR2 reads SNEGSKA (reference sequence). CDR3 amino acids: CSARWGYHLNEQFF. DNA of the CDR3: TGCAGTGCTAGATGGGGTTACCACCTCAATGAGCAGTTCTTC.

This clonotype was seen a handful of times. V and J are TRBV15 and TRBJ2-7; a possible D gene is TRBD2 (5 bases). V lost 0 bases and J lost 2, with 14 bases in between. This CDR3 has 16 amino acids. Germline V gene sequence: CDR1 LNHNV, CDR2 YYDKDF (reference sequence). The CDR3 loop is CATSRDIPGYPYEQYF. CDR3 bases: TGTGCCACCAGCAGAGATATACCGGGATATCCCTACGAGCAGTACTTC.

There are a few counts of this clonotype. This chain uses TRBV24-1 with TRBJ2-2, with D perhaps matching TRBD1 or TRBD2 (5 bases each). This CDR3 comprises 15 residues. Germline CDR1 is KGHDR and CDR2 is SFDVKD. The V end was cut by 2 bases, the J end by 5 bases, with 11 bases between. As DNA, the CDR3 is TGTGCCACCAGTGATTGGGGGAAAGAGACCGGGGAGCTGTTTTTT. Translation gives CATSDWGKETGELFF.

The chain employs TRBV5-1 and TRBJ1-2; a weak D match, TRBD1 (5 bases). The V gene lost 4 bases and the J gene lost 6 bases, with 13 bases spanning the gap. The CDR3 spans 13 residues. CDR1 is SGHRS and CDR2 is YFSETQ in the germline V gene. The CDR3 sequence is CASSAWGIDGYTF. DNA of the CDR3: TGCGCCAGCAGCGCCTGGGGGATAGATGGCTACACCTTC.

This clonotype was seen more than once but under ten times. This chain joins TRBV12-3 or TRBV12-4 and TRBJ2-1; D unresolved. The ends were cut back, 3 bases at V and 0 bases at J, with 12 bases in the middle. The CDR3 spans 16 residues. The CDR3 bases are TGTGCCAGCAGTTTGGGCACCAGAAGCTCCTACAATGAGCAGTTCTTC. As protein: CASSLGTRSSYNEQFF.

The chain uses TRBV5-4 and TRBJ2-1; maybe TRBD1 (6 bases). Germline V gene sequence: CDR1 SGHNT, CDR2 YYREEE (reference sequence). V gave up 5 bases and J gave up 4 bases, with 13 bases separating them. This CDR3 is built from 14 residues. The CDR3 here is CASSSGTFYNEQFF. CDR3 DNA: TGTGCCAGCAGTTCCGGGACATTTTACAATGAGCAGTTCTTC.

This clonotype appeared a few times. This chain joins TRBV5-5 and TRBJ2-3, with D perhaps matching TRBD1 or TRBD2 (5 bases each). Looked up from germline, CDR1 is SGHKS and CDR2 is YYEKEE (reference sequence). The V end was cut by 3 bases, the J end by 0 bases, with 14 bases between. This CDR3 is 16 amino acids long. The CDR3 loop is CASSSDGGTSTDTQYF. CDR3 nucleotides: TGTGCCAGCAGCTCGGATGGGGGTACTAGCACAGATACGCAGTATTTT.

This chain links TRBV12-3 or TRBV12-4 with TRBJ1-3, with D tentatively TRBD1 (5 bases). V lost 3 bases to trimming and J lost 0 bases, with 12 bases between them. This CDR3 spans 16 amino acids. The CDR3 coding sequence is TGTGCCAGCAGTTTGGGGCAGTGGGGCTCTGGAAACACCATATATTTT. Translating gives CASSLGQWGSGNTIYF.

This clonotype was counted a few times. The V call is TRBV7-9, the J call TRBJ2-5; 9 bases fit TRBD2. Looked up from germline, CDR1 is SEHNR and CDR2 is FQNEAQ (reference sequence). CDR3 length equals 14 residues. V shed 5 bases, J shed 5 bases, and the junction held 6 bases outside the gene matches. The CDR3 DNA reads TGTGCCAGCAGCCGGGCTAGCGGGATGGAGACCCAGTACTTC. Translated: CASSRASGMETQYF.

The chain recombines TRBV20-1 with TRBJ2-4; TRBD1 matches at 7 bases. In germline, CDR1 is DFQATT, CDR2 SNEGSKA (reference sequence). J lost 0 bases, V lost 0 bases, and 8 bases had no gene match. The CDR3 totals 17 residues. CDR3 DNA: TGCAGTGCTAGAGACGAAGGGACAGTCCTAGCCAAAAACATTCAGTACTTC. Translation gives CSARDEGTVLAKNIQYF.

The chain uses TRBV20-1 and TRBJ1-2, with 8 positions matching TRBD1. Germline CDR1 reads DFQATT; CDR2 reads SNEGSKA (reference sequence). The CDR3 has 15 residues. Unmatched junction bases numbered 13, after V lost 5 bases and J lost 5 bases. CDR3 protein: CSARPPTGAVYGYTF. CDR3 coding DNA: TGCAGTGCTCGCCCGCCGACAGGGGCTGTATATGGCTACACCTTC.